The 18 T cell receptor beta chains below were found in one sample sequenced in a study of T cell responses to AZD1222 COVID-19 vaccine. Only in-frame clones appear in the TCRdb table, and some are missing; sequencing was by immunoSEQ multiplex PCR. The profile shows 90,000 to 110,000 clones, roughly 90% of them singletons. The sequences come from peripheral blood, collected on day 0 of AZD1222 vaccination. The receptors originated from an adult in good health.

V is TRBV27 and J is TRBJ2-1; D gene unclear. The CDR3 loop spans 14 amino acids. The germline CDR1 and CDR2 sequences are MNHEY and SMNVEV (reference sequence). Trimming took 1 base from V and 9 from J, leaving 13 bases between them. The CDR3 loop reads CASSLYGQSGEQFF. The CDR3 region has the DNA TGTGCCAGCAGTTTATATGGGCAGTCGGGTGAGCAGTTCTTC.

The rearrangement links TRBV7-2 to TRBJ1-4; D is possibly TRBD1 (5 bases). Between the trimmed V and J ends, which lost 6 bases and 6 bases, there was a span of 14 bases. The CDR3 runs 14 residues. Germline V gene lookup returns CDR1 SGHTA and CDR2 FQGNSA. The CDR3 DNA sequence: TGTGCCAGCAGGTCACAGGTCGGATATGAAAAACTGTTTTTT. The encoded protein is CASRSQVGYEKLFF. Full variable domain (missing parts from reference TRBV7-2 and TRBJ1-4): GAGVSQSPSNKVTEKGKDVELRCDPISGHTALYWYRQSLGQGLEFLIYFQGNSAPDKSGLPSDRFSAERTGGSVSTLTIQRTQQEDSAVYLCASRSQVGYEKLFFGSGTQLSVL.

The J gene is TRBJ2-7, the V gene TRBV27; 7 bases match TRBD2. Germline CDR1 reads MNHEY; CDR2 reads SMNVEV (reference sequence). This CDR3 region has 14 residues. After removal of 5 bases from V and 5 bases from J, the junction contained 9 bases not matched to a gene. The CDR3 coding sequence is TGTGCCAGCAGTCCCCGGGCGGGAGCTAACGAGCAGTACTTC. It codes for CASSPRAGANEQYF.

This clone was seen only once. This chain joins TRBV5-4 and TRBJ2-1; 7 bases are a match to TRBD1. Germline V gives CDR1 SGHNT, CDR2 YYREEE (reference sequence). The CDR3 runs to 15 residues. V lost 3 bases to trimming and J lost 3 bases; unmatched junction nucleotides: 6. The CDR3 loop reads CASSSPTGVYNEQFF. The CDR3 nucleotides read TGTGCCAGCAGCTCCCCTACAGGGGTCTACAATGAGCAGTTCTTC.

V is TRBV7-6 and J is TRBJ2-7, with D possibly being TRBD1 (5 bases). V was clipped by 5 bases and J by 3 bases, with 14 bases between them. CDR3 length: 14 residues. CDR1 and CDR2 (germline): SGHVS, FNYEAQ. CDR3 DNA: TGTGCCAGCAGCCCAGACAGTAACGTCTACGAGCAGTACTTC. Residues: CASSPDSNVYEQYF. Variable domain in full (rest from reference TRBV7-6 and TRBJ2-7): GAGVSQSPRYKVTKRGQDVALRCDPISGHVSLYWYRQALGQGPEFLTYFNYEAQQDKSGLPNDRFSAERPEGSISTLTIQRTEQRDSAMYRCASSPDSNVYEQYFGPGTRLTVT.

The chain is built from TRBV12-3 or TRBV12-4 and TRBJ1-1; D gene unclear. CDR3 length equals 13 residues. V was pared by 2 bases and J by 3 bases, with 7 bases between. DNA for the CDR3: TGTGCCAGCAGTTTATTATCTTACACTGAAGCTTTCTTT. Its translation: CASSLLSYTEAFF.

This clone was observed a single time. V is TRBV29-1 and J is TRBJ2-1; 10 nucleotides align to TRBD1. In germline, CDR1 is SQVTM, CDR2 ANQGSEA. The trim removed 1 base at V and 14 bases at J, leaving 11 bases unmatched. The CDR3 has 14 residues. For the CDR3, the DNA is TGCAGCGTTGAAGTCCGAGGGACAGGGGTATTAAAGTTCTTC. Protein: CSVEVRGTGVLKFF.

The CDR3 sequence: CASSVGSSGSSRELFF. The CDR3 nucleotides read TGTGCCAGCAGCGTAGGATCTAGCGGGAGTTCCCGGGAGCTGTTTTTT. This rearrangement joins TRBV9 to TRBJ2-2; 10 bases fit TRBD2. With 0 bases clipped from V and 9 bases from J, the junction kept 8 bases outside the gene matches. Looked up from germline, CDR1 is SGDLS and CDR2 is YYNGEE. CDR3 size: 16 residues.

The CDR3 DNA reads as TGTGCCAGCAGTGGAGCGAGCGGGGGCGATGAGCAGTTCTTC. Translating gives CASSGASGGDEQFF. The V gene is TRBV2, the J gene TRBJ2-1; 8 bases align to TRBD2. After removal of 4 bases from V and 8 bases from J, the junction contained 7 bases not matched to a gene. Germline CDR1 reads SNHLY; CDR2 reads FYNNEI. This CDR3 region has 14 residues.

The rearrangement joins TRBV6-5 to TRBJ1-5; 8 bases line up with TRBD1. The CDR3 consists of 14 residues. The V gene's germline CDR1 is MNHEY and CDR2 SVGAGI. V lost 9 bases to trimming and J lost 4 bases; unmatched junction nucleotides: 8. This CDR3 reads CASTYDRGNQPQHF. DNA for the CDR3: TGTGCCAGTACTTATGACAGGGGAAATCAGCCCCAGCATTTT.

This chain's CDR3 is CASSPEGAKGRNGNTIYF. CDR3 bases: TGCGCCAGCAGCCCCGAAGGGGCGAAAGGCCGAAATGGAAACACCATATATTTT. The chain uses TRBV4-3 and TRBJ1-3; possible D gene TRBD1, 5 bases. The CDR3 extends over 18 amino acids. V lost 4 bases to trimming and J lost 3 bases, with 22 bases between them. The germline V gene encodes CDR1 LGHNA and CDR2 YSLEER.

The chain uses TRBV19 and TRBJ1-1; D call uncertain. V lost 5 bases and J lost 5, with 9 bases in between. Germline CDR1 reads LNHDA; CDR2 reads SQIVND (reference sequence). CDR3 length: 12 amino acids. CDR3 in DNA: TGTGCCAGTAGTTTCTACATTACTGAAGCTTTCTTT. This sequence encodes CASSFYITEAFF. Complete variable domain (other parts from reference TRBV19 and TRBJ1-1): DGGITQSPKYLFRKEGQNVTLSCEQNLNHDAMYWYRQDPGQGLRLIYYSQIVNDFQKGDIAEGYSVSREKKESFPLTVTSAQKNPTAFYLCASSFYITEAFFGQGTRLTVV.

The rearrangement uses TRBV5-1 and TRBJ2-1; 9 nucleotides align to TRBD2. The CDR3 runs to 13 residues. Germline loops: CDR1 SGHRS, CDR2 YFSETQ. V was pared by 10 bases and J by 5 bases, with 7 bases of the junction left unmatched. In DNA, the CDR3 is TGCGCCGGAGGACTAGCGCCTAACAATGAGCAGTTCTTC. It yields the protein CAGGLAPNNEQFF.

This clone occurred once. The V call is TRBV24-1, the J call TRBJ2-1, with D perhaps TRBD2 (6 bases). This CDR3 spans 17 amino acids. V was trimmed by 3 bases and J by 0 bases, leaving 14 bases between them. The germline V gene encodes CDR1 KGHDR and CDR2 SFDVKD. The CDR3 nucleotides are TGTGCCACCAGTGATATGGTTAGCGGTAGCTCCTACAATGAGCAGTTCTTC. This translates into CATSDMVSGSSYNEQFF.

CDR3 bases: TGTGCCAGCAGTTACTCCCCTCAGGGCACAGGCTACACCTTC. It encodes CASSYSPQGTGYTF. The chain is built from TRBV6-5 and TRBJ1-2, with D tentatively TRBD1 (5 bases). V shed 0 bases and J shed 8 bases, with 13 bases lying between them. The CDR3 has 14 amino acids. Germline CDR1 MNHEY, CDR2 SVGAGI.

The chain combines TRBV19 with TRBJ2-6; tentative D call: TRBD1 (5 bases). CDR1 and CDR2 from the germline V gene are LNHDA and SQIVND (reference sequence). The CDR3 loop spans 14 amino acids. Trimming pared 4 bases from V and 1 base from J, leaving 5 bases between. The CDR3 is CASSTGSGANVLTF. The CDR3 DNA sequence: TGTGCCAGTAGTACAGGGTCTGGGGCCAACGTCCTGACTTTC. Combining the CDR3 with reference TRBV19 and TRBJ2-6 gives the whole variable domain DGGITQSPKYLFRKEGQNVTLSCEQNLNHDAMYWYRQDPGQGLRLIYYSQIVNDFQKGDIAEGYSVSREKKESFPLTVTSAQKNPTAFYLCASSTGSGANVLTFGAGSRLTVL.

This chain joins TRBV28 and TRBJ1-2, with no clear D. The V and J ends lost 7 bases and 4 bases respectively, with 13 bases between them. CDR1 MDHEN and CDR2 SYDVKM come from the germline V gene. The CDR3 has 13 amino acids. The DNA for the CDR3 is TGTGCCAGCACCGCCCGGGGAATCTATGGCTACACCTTC. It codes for CASTARGIYGYTF.

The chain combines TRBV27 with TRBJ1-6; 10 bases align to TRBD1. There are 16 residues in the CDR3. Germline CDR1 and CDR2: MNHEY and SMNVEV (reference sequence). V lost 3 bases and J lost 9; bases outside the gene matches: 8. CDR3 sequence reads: CASSFLATGGFSPLHF. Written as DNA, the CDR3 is TGTGCCAGCAGTTTCCTGGCGACAGGGGGCTTTTCACCCCTCCACTTT.